This TCR beta chain was recorded in a study of metastatic and nonmetastatic thyroid tumors. Across the whole study: From malignant and benign thyroid patients, repertoires in blood and in tumor or nodule tissue were compared.

Per the study methods: Construction of a distant-metastasis classifier for papillary thyroid cancer relied on CDR3 differences across clinicopathological groups. TCRdb re-called the PCR reads via MiXCR. TCRdb's processing, not the study's, gives the V and J calls here. The sample comprises 13,000 or so clones, under 30% of which are singletons, and 15% to 20% rests with the top ten. General observations from the study: For both blood and tumor, malignant thyroid tumors reportedly showed significantly higher TCR beta diversity than benign nodules did.

There were no patients who had received any treatment before thyroid surgery. With regard to this clone: Its matching antigen is unknown.

This CDR3 spans 17 amino acids. V was clipped by 1 base and J by 0 bases; unmatched bases: 6. Germline V lookup: CDR1 LNHNV, CDR2 YYDKDF (reference sequence). The chain links TRBV15 to TRBJ2-1; 7 nucleotides align to TRBD2. The specimen sequenced was tumor tissue. This receptor was identified in a female donor with papillary thyroid cancer or a benign thyroid nodule (not recorded which). Some clones in this sample may be carry-over from other donors' samples. The CDR3 coding sequence is TGTGCCACCAGCAGAGCCCGCGGGGGTGGCTCCTACAATGAGCAGTTCTTC. It is translated as CATSRARGGGSYNEQFF.